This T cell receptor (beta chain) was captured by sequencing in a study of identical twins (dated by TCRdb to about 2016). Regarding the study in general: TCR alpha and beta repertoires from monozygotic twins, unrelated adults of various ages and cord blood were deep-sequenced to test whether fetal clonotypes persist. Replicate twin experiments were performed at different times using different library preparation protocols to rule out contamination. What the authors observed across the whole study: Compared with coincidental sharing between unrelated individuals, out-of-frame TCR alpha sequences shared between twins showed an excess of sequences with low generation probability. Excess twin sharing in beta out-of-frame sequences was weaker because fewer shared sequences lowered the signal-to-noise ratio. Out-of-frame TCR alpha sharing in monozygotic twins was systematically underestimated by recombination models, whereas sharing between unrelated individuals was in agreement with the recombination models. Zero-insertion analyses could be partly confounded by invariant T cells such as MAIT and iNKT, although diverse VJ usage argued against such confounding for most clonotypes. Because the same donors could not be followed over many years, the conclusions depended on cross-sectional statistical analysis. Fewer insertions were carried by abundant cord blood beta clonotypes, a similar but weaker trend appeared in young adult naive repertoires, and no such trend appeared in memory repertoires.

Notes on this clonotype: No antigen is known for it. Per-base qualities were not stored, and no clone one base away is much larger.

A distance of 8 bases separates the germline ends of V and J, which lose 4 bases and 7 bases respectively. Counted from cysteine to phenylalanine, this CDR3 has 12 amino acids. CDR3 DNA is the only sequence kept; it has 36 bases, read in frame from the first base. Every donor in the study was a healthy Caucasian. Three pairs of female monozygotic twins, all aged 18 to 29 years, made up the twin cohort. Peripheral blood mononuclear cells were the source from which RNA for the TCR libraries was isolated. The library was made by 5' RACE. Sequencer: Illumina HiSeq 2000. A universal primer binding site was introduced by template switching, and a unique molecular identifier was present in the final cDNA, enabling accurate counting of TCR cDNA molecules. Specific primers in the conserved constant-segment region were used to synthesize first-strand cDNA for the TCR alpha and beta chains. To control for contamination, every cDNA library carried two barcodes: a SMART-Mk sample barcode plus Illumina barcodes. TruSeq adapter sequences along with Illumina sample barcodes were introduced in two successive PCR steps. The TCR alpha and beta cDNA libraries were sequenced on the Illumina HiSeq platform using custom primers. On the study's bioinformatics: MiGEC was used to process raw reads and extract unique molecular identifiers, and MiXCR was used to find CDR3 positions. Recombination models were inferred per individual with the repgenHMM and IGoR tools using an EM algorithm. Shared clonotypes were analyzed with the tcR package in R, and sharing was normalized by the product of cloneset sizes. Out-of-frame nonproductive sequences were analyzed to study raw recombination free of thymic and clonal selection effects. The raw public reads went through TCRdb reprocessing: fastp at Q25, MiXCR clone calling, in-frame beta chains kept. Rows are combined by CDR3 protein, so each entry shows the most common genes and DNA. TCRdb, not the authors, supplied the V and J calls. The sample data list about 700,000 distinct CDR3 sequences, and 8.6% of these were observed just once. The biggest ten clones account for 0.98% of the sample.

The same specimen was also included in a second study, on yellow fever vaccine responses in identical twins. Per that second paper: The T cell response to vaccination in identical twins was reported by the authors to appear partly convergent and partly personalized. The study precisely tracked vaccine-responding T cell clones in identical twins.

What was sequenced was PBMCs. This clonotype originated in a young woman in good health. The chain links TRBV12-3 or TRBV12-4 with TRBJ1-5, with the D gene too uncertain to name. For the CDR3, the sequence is CASSWLRQPQHF. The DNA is TGTGCCAGCAGTTGGCTGAGACAGCCCCAGCATTTT.